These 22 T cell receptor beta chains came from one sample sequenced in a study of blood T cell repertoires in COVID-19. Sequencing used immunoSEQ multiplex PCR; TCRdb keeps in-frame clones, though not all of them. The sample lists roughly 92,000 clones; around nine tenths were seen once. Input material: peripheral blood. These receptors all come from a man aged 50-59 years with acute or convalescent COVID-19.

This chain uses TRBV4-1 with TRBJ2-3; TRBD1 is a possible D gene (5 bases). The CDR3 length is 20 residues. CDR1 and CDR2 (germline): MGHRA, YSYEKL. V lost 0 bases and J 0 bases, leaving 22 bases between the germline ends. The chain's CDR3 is CASSQDRLQRGTDSTDTQYF. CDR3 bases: TGCGCCAGCAGCCAAGATCGCCTGCAAAGGGGTACGGACAGCACAGATACGCAGTATTTT.

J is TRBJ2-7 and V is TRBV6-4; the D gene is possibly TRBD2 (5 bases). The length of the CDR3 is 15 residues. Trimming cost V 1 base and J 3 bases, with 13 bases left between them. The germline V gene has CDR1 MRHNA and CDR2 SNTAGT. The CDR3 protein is CASSDCLALNYEQYF. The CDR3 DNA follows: TGTGCCAGCAGTGACTGTCTAGCCCTTAACTACGAGCAGTACTTC.

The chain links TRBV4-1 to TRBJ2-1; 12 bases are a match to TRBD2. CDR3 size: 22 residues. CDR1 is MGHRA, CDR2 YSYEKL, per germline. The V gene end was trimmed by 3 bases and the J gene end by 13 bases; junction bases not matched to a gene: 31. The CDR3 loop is CASSHPLGRAVVLAGGAMIQFF. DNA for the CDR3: TGCGCCAGCAGCCACCCTCTCGGCCGGGCAGTAGTACTAGCGGGAGGAGCAATGATTCAGTTCTTC.

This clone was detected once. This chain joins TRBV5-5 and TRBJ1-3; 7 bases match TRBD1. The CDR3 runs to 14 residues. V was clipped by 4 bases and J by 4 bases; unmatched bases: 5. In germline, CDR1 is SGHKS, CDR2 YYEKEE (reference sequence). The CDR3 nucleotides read TGTGCCAGCAGCCGACAGGGAAGCGGAAACACCATATATTTT. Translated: CASSRQGSGNTIYF.

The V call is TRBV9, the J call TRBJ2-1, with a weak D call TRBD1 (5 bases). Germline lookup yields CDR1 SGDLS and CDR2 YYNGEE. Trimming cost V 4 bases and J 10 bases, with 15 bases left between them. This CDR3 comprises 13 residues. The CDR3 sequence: CASSPEGKGEQFF. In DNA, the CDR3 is TGTGCCAGCAGCCCCGAAGGGAAGGGGGAGCAGTTCTTC.

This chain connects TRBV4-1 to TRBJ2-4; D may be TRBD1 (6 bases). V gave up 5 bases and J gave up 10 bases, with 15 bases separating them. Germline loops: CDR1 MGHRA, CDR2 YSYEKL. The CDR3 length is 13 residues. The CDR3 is CASSYERGGIQYF. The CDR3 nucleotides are TGCGCCAGCAGCTACGAGAGAGGGGGTATTCAGTACTTC.

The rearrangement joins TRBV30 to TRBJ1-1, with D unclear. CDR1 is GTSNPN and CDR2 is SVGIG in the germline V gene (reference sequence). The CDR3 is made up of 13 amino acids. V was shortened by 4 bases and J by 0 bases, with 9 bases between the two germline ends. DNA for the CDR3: TGTGCCTGGACCCGAGTGCTGAACACTGAAGCTTTCTTT. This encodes CAWTRVLNTEAFF.

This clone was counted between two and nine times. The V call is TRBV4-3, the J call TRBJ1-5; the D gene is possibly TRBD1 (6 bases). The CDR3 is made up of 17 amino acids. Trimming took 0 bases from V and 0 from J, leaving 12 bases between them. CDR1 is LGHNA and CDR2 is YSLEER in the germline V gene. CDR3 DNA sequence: TGCGCCAGCAGCCAAGATCCCGACAGGAGTAGCAATCAGCCCCAGCATTTT. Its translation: CASSQDPDRSSNQPQHF.

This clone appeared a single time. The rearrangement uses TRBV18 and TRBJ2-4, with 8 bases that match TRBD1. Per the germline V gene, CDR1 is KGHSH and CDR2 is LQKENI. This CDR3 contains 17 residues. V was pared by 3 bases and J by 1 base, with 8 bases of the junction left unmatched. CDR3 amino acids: CASSPGQVLGAKNIQYF. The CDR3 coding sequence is TGTGCCAGCTCACCGGGACAGGTCTTGGGGGCCAAAAACATTCAGTACTTC.

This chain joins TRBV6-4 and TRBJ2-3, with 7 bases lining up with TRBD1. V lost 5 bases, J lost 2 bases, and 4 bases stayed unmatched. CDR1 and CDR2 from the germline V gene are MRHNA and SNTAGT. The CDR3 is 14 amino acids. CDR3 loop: CASSPQGTTDTQYF. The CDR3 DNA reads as TGTGCCAGCAGTCCACAGGGGACCACAGATACGCAGTATTTT.

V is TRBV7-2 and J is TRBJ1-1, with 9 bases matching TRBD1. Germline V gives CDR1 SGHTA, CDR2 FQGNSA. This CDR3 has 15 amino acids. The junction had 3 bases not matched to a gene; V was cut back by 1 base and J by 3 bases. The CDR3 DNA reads TGTGCCAGCAGCTTAGAAGGGACAGGGTACACTGAAGCTTTCTTT. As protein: CASSLEGTGYTEAFF.

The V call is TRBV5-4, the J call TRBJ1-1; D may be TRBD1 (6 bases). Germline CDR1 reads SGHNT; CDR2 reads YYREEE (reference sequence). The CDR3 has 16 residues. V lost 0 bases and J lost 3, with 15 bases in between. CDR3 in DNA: TGTGCCAGCAGCTTGGGGGCAGGGGCACTAGACACTGAAGCTTTCTTT. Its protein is CASSLGAGALDTEAFF.

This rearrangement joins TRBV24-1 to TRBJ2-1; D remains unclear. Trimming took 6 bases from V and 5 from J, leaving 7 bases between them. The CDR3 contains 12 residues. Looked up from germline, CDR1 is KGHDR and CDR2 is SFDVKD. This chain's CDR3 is CATSSSNNEQFF. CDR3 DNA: TGTGCCACCAGTAGTAGTAACAATGAGCAGTTCTTC.

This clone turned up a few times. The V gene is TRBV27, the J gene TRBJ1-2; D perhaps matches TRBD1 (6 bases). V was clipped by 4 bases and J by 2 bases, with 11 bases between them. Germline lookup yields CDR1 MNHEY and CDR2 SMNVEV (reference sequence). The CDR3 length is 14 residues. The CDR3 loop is CASSSLQGNYGYTF. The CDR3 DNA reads TGTGCCAGCAGTTCGCTCCAGGGGAACTATGGCTACACCTTC.

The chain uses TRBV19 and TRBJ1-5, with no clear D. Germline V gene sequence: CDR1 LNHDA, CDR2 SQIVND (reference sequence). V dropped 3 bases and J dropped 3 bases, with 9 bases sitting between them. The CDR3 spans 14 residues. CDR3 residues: CASSMGPDNQPQHF. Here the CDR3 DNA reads TGTGCCAGTAGTATGGGCCCCGACAATCAGCCCCAGCATTTT.

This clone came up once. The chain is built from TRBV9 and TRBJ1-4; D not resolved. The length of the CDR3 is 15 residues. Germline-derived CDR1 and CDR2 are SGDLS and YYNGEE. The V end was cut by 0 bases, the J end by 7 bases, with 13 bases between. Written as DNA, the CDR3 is TGTGCCAGCAGCGTAGCGGGGAGCCCTACTGAAAAACTGTTTTTT. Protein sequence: CASSVAGSPTEKLFF.

This chain's CDR3 is CASRPPDRTWETQYF. The CDR3 region has the DNA TGCGCCAGCAGACCACCCGATCGAACTTGGGAGACCCAGTACTTC. V usage is TRBV5-1 and J usage is TRBJ2-5; D gene unclear. CDR1 is SGHRS, CDR2 YFSETQ, per germline. This CDR3 is built from 15 residues. V gave up 5 bases and J gave up 5 bases, with 19 bases separating them.

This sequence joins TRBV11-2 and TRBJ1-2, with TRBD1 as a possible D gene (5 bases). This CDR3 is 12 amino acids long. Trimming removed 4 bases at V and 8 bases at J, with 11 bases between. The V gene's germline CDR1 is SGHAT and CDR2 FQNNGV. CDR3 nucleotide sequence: TGTGCCAGCAGCTCCGGGACTATAGGCTACACCTTC. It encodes CASSSGTIGYTF.

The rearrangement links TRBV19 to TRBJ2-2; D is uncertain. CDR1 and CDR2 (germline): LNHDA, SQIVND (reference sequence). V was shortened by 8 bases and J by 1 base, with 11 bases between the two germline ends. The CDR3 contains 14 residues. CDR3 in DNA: TGTGCCAGTTCCCCCCCAGGGAACACCGGGGAGCTGTTTTTT. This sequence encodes CASSPPGNTGELFF.

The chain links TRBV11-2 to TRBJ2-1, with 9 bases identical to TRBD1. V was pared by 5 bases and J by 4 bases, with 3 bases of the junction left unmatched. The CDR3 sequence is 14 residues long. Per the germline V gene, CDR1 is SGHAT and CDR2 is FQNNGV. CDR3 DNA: TGTGCCAGCAGCGCACAGGGGGCTTACAATGAGCAGTTCTTC. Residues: CASSAQGAYNEQFF.

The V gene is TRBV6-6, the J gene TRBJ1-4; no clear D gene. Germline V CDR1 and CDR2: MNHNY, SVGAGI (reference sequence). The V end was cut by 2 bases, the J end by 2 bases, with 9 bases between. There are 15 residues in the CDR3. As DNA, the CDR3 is TGTGCCAGCAGTTACCGGGGTCCGACTAATGAAAAACTGTTTTTT. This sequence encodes CASSYRGPTNEKLFF.

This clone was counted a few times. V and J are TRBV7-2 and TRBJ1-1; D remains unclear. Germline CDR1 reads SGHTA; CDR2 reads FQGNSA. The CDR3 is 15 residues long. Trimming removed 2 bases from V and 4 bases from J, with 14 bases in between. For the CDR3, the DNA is TGTGCCAGCAGCTTAAGTTTCGCGCCCCTCACTGAAGCTTTCTTT. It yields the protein CASSLSFAPLTEAFF.